Listed here are 17 T cell receptor beta chains from one sample, sequenced in a study of T cell responses to AZD1222 COVID-19 vaccine. The protocol was immunoSEQ multiplex PCR, while the TCRdb copy is restricted to in-frame clones and leaves out a portion. The sample yields 150,000 to 200,000 clones, 80% to 95% seen once. The sequences come from peripheral blood, collected 28 days after the second AZD1222 dose. The receptor set was obtained from an adult who received the AZD1222 COVID-19 vaccine.

This clone came up a few times. The gene calls are TRBV19 and TRBJ1-4; D is undetermined. This CDR3 has 14 residues. Germline V gene data show CDR1 as LNHDA and CDR2 as SQIVND (reference sequence). Trimming left V 6 bases short and J 8 bases short, with 16 bases between. In DNA form, the CDR3 reads TGTGCCAGTAGCTCGGACGGGCGCATCGAAAAACTGTTTTTT. Translating gives CASSSDGRIEKLFF.

This chain links TRBV7-2 with TRBJ2-3; weak D call: TRBD2 (7 bases). The V gene's germline CDR1 is SGHTA and CDR2 FQGNSA. V shed 3 bases and J shed 14 bases, with 21 bases lying between them. The CDR3 sequence is 14 residues long. The DNA for the CDR3 is TGTGCCAGCAGCTTCCGGGACTTGGGGGGGGCTACGTATTTT. As protein: CASSFRDLGGATYF.

The CDR3 DNA is TGCGCCAGCAGTTTAGGACAGACCTTCTATGGCTACACCTTC. Translated: CASSLGQTFYGYTF. The rearrangement links TRBV23-1 to TRBJ1-2; D may be TRBD1 (6 bases). TRBV23-1 is an open reading frame whose function is uncertain. V was cut by 5 bases and J by 4 bases, with 14 bases left in between. The CDR3 runs 14 residues.

This clone was observed a single time. The rearrangement links TRBV2 to TRBJ1-5; unclear D gene. The CDR3 runs 13 residues. Trimming pared 5 bases from V and 2 bases from J, leaving 7 bases between. Germline V gene sequence: CDR1 SNHLY, CDR2 FYNNEI. The CDR3 DNA is TGTGCCAGCAGTCGGCAGGGCAATCAGCCCCAGCATTTT. This gives the protein CASSRQGNQPQHF.

The CDR3 DNA is TGTGCCAGCAGGGGAAGACTAGCGGGATTTGAGCAGTTCTTC. Translated, it gives CASRGRLAGFEQFF. The chain links TRBV5-5 to TRBJ2-1, with 11 bases fitting TRBD2. The CDR3 covers 14 residues. V shed 5 bases and J 9 bases; nucleotides not matched to a gene: 7. Germline V gene lookup returns CDR1 SGHKS and CDR2 YYEKEE (reference sequence).

The V and J genes are TRBV30 and TRBJ1-3; the D gene is possibly TRBD1 (5 bases). Germline CDR1 is GTSNPN and CDR2 is SVGIG (reference sequence). V gave up 3 bases and J gave up 0 bases, with 18 bases separating them. The CDR3 sequence is 17 residues long. The CDR3 region is CAWRLKGRLNSGNTIYF. CDR3 DNA: TGTGCCTGGAGGCTGAAGGGGCGATTAAACTCTGGAAACACCATATATTTT.

The V gene is TRBV19, the J gene TRBJ1-2, with 9 bases aligning to TRBD1. Germline V CDR1 and CDR2: LNHDA, SQIVND (reference sequence). After removal of 6 bases from V and 2 bases from J, the junction contained 4 bases not matched to a gene. This CDR3 spans 14 amino acids. Here the CDR3 DNA reads TGTGCCAGTAGGCTACAGGGGGCAAACTATGGCTACACCTTC. The encoded protein is CASRLQGANYGYTF.

The rearrangement uses TRBV10-3 and TRBJ1-2; tentative D call: TRBD1 (5 bases). The V gene lost 6 bases and the J gene lost 5 bases, with 16 bases spanning the gap. Germline V gene sequence: CDR1 ENHRY, CDR2 SYGVKD. The CDR3 has 14 amino acids. The CDR3 reads CAIRTGPTDYGYTF. CDR3 DNA sequence: TGTGCCATCAGGACGGGACCCACCGATTATGGCTACACCTTC.

Concerning this clone itself: At one end, the junction sequence differs from germline, possibly due to a read error. The rearrangement joins TRBV2 to TRBJ1-6; D call uncertain. This CDR3 comprises 16 residues. Germline CDR1 reads SNHLY; CDR2 reads FYNNEI. The CDR3 loop is CASREAEGSYNSPLHF. The CDR3 DNA is TGTGCCAGCAGAGAAGCAGAGGGCTCCTATAATTCACCCCTCCACTTT.

The V call is TRBV19, the J call TRBJ1-5; 10 nucleotides line up with TRBD1. CDR1 and CDR2 from the germline V gene are LNHDA and SQIVND (reference sequence). The CDR3 is made up of 16 amino acids. V trimming: 7 bases; J trimming: 2 bases; junction bases outside the gene matches: 8. CDR3 nucleotide sequence: TGTGCCAGTACCCTGACAGGGGGCCTAGGCAATCAGCCCCAGCATTTT. Translation gives CASTLTGGLGNQPQHF. Based on the CDR3 plus reference TRBV19 and TRBJ1-5, the full variable domain is DGGITQSPKYLFRKEGQNVTLSCEQNLNHDAMYWYRQDPGQGLRLIYYSQIVNDFQKGDIAEGYSVSREKKESFPLTVTSAQKNPTAFYLCASTLTGGLGNQPQHFGDGTRLSIL.

V gene TRBV5-1 combines with J gene TRBJ2-5; 11 bases align to TRBD1. This CDR3 has 16 residues. Germline V gene sequence: CDR1 SGHRS, CDR2 YFSETQ. V was pared by 4 bases and J by 5 bases, with 10 bases of the junction left unmatched. DNA for the CDR3: TGCGCCAGCAGCCCGGGACAGGGGGTTCGGTATGAGACCCAGTACTTC. It translates to CASSPGQGVRYETQYF. Together with reference TRBV5-1 and TRBJ2-5, the CDR3 gives the full variable domain: KAGVTQTPRYLIKTRGQQVTLSCSPISGHRSVSWYQQTPGQGLQFLFEYFSETQRNKGNFPGRFSGRQFSNSRSEMNVSTLELGDSALYLCASSPGQGVRYETQYFGPGTRLLVL.

V and J are TRBV29-1 and TRBJ2-2, with TRBD2 as a possible D gene (5 bases). Trimming stripped 7 bases from V and 4 bases from J, with 19 bases between. The germline V gene encodes CDR1 SQVTM and CDR2 ANQGSEA. CDR3 size: 15 residues. CDR3 nucleotide sequence: TGCAGCGCCTCGTTAGGACTGGCAGGCACCGGGGAGCTGTTTTTT. Translated: CSASLGLAGTGELFF.

The chain has TRBV11-2 and TRBJ2-7; TRBD1 matches at 9 bases. The length of the CDR3 is 17 residues. Germline CDR1 is SGHAT and CDR2 is FQNNGV. Germline trimming cut 0 bases from V and 7 bases from J; bases unmatched to any gene: 13. The CDR3 DNA is TGTGCCAGCAGCTTAGATACGTTGGGACAGGGACTCAGGGAGCAGTACTTC. This encodes CASSLDTLGQGLREQYF.

The V call is TRBV19, the J call TRBJ1-1; D may be TRBD1 (6 bases). The CDR3 runs 12 residues. V lost 7 bases and J 1 base, leaving 7 bases between the germline ends. From germline, CDR1 is LNHDA and CDR2 SQIVND (reference sequence). The DNA for the CDR3 is TGTGCCAGTAAGGACAGGAACACTGAAGCTTTCTTT. It encodes CASKDRNTEAFF.

The chain uses TRBV5-1 and TRBJ2-1; 11 nucleotides align to TRBD1. The CDR3 extends over 15 amino acids. V lost 4 bases to trimming and J lost 2 bases; unmatched junction nucleotides: 2. Germline CDR1 SGHRS, CDR2 YFSETQ. CDR3 coding DNA: TGCGCCAGCAGCCCGGGACAGGGGGCCTACAATGAGCAGTTCTTC. Its protein is CASSPGQGAYNEQFF. The entire variable domain, with the rest obtained from reference TRBV5-1 and TRBJ2-1, is as follows: KAGVTQTPRYLIKTRGQQVTLSCSPISGHRSVSWYQQTPGQGLQFLFEYFSETQRNKGNFPGRFSGRQFSNSRSEMNVSTLELGDSALYLCASSPGQGAYNEQFFGPGTRLTVL.

The rearrangement uses TRBV6-7 and TRBJ2-7; the D is unclear. TRBV6-7 is noted as an ORF with a role that remains uncertain. The CDR3 is made up of 17 amino acids. V lost 2 bases and J 0 bases, leaving 17 bases between the germline ends. CDR3 nucleotide sequence: TGTGCCAGCAGTTACCTTTCTGGCGGCAGGAGCTCCTACGAGCAGTACTTC. Translating it yields CASSYLSGGRSSYEQYF.

This clone was recorded at least ten times. CDR3 sequence reads: CASSRTPVGSSYNSPLHF. CDR3 in DNA: TGTGCCAGCAGTCGAACCCCTGTAGGGAGCTCCTATAATTCACCCCTCCACTTT. The chain has TRBV3-1 (or the pseudogene TRBV3-2) and TRBJ1-6; D unresolved. Per germline, CDR1 LGHDT and CDR2 YNNKEL (reference sequence). The V and J ends lost 6 bases and 0 bases respectively, with 18 bases between them. This CDR3 comprises 18 residues.